This TCR beta chain was identified during a study of T cell responses to AZD1222 COVID-19 vaccine. The table lists this clone with a few counts. Its target is not known. Only in-frame clones appear in the TCRdb table, and some are missing; sequencing was by immunoSEQ multiplex PCR. The sample holds about 85,000 clones, roughly nine tenths seen once. The CDR3 runs to 12 residues. V was trimmed by 3 bases and J by 8 bases, leaving 13 bases between them. The germline V gene encodes CDR1 DFQATT and CDR2 SNEGSKA (reference sequence). Study observations and caveats: Possibly, clonal diversity was underestimated; donors were largely white British and included more females. Spike-specific TCR breadth and depth both grew after two AZD1222 doses.

This sequence was found in an adult in good health. This material consisted of peripheral blood, taken on day 0 of AZD1222 vaccination. The genes are TRBV20-1 and TRBJ1-2; D not certain. The DNA of the CDR3 is TGCAGTGCTAGTTTTTGGCCCACGGGCTACACCTTC. This gives the protein CSASFWPTGYTF.